This TCR beta chain was retrieved from a study of T-cell reconstitution after alpha-beta-depleted transplantation in children. Findings and limits, study-wide: One year post-transplant, T-cell counts and diversity were largely derived from T cells produced anew.

As it was prepared, the TCRbeta library received unique molecular identifiers. TCRdb passed the PCR reads through MiXCR, listing each CDR3 protein once. Counted here are 200,000 to 300,000 distinct CDR3 sequences, roughly 8% occurring once; the ten biggest clones make up almost 6.5%. CDR1 is SGHVS and CDR2 is FNYEAQ in the germline V gene. V shed 3 bases and J 10 bases; nucleotides not matched to a gene: 10. This CDR3 comprises 17 residues. This clonotype has a count of ten or more. Its antigen is as yet unknown. The input for sequencing was PBMCs, mostly from graft donor cells, taken 180 days after TCRalphabeta/CD19-depleted stem cell transplant. The V call is TRBV7-6, the J call TRBJ2-1; 15 nucleotides align to TRBD2. The sequence came from a male patient younger than 18 who had a stem cell transplant for acute lymphoblastic leukemia, so the T cells may come from the graft donor. The CDR3 spells CASSLALGTSGRREQFF. Written as DNA, the CDR3 is TGTGCCAGCAGCTTGGCCCTCGGGACTAGCGGGAGGAGGGAGCAGTTCTTC.